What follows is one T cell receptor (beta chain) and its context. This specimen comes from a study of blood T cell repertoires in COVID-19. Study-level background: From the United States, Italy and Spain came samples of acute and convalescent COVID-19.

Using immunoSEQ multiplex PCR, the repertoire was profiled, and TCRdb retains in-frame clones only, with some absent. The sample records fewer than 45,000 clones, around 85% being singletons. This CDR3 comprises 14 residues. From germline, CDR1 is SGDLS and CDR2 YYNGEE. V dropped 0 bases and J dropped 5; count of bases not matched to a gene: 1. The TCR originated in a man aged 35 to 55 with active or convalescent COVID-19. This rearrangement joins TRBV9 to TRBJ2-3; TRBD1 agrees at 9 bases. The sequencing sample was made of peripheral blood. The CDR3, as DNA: TGTGCCAGCAGCGTAGCGGACAGGGGAGATACGCAGTATTTT. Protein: CASSVADRGDTQYF.